This T cell receptor (beta chain) was sequenced in a study of blood T cell repertoires in COVID-19. Study context: The United States, Italy and Spain were the sources of the acute and convalescent COVID-19 samples. T cells, B-cell-depleted T cells, or PBMCs supplied cDNA or gDNA.

TCRdb keeps only in-frame clones here, not all; method: immunoSEQ multiplex PCR. The table lists about 200,000 clones, approximately 86% of them singletons. V lost 3 bases to trimming and J lost 3 bases, with 9 bases between them. This CDR3 has 13 residues. Per the germline V gene, CDR1 is SGDLS and CDR2 is YYNGEE. Recruits, aged about 18 to 95 years, lived in 24 US areas. Source material: PBMCs or T cells enriched from blood (not recorded which). The chain has TRBV9 and TRBJ1-2; no firm D call. The origin of this receptor is a woman aged 25 to 39 who had been exposed to COVID-19. CDR3 sequence (DNA): TGTGCCAGCAGCGCCACATCCGACTATGGCTACACCTTC. It yields the protein CASSATSDYGYTF.